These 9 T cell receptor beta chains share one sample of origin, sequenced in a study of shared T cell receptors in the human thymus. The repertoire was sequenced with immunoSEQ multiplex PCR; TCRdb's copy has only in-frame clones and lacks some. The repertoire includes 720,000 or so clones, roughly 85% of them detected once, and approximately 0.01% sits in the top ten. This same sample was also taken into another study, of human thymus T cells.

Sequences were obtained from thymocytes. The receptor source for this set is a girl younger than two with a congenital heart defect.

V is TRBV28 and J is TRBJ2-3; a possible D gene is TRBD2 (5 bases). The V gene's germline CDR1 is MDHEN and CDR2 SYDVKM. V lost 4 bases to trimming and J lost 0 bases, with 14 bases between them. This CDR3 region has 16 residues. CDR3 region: CASSSGKVVSTDTQYF. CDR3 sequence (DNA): TGTGCCAGCAGTTCCGGGAAAGTTGTGAGCACAGATACGCAGTATTTT.

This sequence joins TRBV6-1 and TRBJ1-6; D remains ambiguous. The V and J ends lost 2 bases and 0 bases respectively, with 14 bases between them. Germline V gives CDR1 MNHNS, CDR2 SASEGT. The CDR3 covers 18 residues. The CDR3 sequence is CASSETHGIRSYNSPLHF. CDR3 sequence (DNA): TGTGCCAGCAGTGAAACCCACGGTATTCGCTCCTATAATTCACCCCTCCACTTT.

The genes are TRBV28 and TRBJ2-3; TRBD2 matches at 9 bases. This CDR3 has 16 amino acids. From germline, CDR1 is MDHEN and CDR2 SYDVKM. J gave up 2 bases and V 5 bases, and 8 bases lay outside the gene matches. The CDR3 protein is CASSPRRLADTDTQYF. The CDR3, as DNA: TGTGCCAGCAGTCCCCGCCGACTAGCGGACACAGATACGCAGTATTTT.

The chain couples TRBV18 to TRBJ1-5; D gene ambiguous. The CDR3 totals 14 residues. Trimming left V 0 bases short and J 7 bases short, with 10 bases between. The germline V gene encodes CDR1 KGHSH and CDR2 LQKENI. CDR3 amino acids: CASSPPGDGQPQHF. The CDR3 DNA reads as TGTGCCAGCTCACCACCCGGGGATGGGCAGCCCCAGCATTTT.

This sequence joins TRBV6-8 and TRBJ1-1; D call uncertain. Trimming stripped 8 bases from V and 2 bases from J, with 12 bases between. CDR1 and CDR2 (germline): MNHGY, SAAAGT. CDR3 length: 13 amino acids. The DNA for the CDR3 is TGTGCCAGCTGCCCGTGGCACAACACTGAAGCTTTCTTT. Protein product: CASCPWHNTEAFF.

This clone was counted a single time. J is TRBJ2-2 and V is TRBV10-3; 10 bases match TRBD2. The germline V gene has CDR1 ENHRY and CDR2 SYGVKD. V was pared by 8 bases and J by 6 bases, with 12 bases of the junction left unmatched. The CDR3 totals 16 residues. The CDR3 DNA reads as TGTGCCATCGGCCTAGCGGGGGCCGCAGAGGCCGGGGAGCTGTTTTTT. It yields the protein CAIGLAGAAEAGELFF.

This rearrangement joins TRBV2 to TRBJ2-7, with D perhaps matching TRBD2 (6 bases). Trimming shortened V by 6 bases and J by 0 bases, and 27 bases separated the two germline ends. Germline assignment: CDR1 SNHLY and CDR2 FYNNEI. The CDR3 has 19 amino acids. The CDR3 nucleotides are TGTGCCAGCAGCGGAAAGGGTACGCCGGGGGAGACGAGCTCCTACGAGCAGTACTTC. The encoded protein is CASSGKGTPGETSSYEQYF.

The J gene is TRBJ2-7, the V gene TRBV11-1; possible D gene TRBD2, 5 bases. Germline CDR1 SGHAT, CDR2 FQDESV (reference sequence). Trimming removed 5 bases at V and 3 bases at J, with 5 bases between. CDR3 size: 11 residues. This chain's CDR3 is CASSRDYEQYF. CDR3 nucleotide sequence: TGTGCCAGCAGCCGGGACTACGAGCAGTACTTC.

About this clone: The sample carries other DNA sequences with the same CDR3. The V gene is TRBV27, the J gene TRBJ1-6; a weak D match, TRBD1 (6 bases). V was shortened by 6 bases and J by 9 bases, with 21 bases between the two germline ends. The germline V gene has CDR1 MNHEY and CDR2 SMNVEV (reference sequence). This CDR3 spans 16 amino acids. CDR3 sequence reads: CASRPEPGVASSPLHF. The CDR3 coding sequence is TGTGCCAGCAGGCCGGAGCCAGGGGTTGCTTCTTCACCCCTCCACTTT.